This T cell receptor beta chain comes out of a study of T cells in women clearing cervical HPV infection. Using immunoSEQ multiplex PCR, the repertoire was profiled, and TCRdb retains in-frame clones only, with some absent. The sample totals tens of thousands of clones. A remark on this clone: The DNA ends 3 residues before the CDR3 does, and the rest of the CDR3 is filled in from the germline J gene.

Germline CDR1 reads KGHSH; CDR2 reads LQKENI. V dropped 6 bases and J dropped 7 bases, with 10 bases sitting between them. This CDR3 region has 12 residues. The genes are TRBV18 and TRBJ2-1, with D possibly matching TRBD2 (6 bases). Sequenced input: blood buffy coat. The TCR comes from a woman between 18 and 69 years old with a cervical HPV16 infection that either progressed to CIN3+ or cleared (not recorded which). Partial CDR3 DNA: TGTGCCAGCTCTCAGGCGGGAAATGAG. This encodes CASSQAGNE. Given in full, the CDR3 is CASSQAGNEQFF.